This T cell receptor (beta chain) is from a study of identical twins. Between the trimmed V and J ends, which lost 5 bases and 7 bases, there was a span of 21 bases. The germline V gene has CDR1 LNHNV and CDR2 YYDKDF (reference sequence). This CDR3 spans 16 amino acids. MiXCR, run by TCRdb on the 5' RACE reads, gives a single entry per CDR3 protein. Among 500,000 to 550,000 distinct CDR3 sequences, more than 20% were seen once, and the ten largest hold 0.4% to 0.6%. This clonotype was observed many times. The same specimen was also included in a second study, on yellow fever vaccine responses in identical twins.

This TCR came from a young woman in good health. The chain joins TRBV15 to TRBJ2-1; no clear D. The sequenced sample consisted of CD4+ T cells sorted from blood. The CDR3: CATSYPARLGWNEQFF. In DNA, the CDR3 is TGTGCCACCAGCTACCCGGCTCGCCTAGGGTGGAATGAGCAGTTCTTC.